Following are 3 T cell receptor beta chains from one sample sequenced in a study of T cells after yellow fever vaccination. TCRdb redid the calling of the 5' RACE reads with MiXCR, one entry per CDR3 protein. Among hundreds of thousands of distinct CDR3 sequences listed, about 19% were seen once. The sample in question was PBMCs, obtained 15 days after the yellow fever booster vaccination. These receptors originate from a man under 40 who received the YFV17D yellow fever vaccine.

In its sample, this clonotype was seen a few times. The chain recombines TRBV5-1 with TRBJ2-2; no reliable D call. Per the germline V gene, CDR1 is SGHRS and CDR2 is YFSETQ. V lost 2 bases and J 6 bases, leaving 11 bases between the germline ends. The CDR3 runs 14 residues. CDR3 sequence: CASSFYGLSGELFF. The DNA of the CDR3 is TGCGCCAGCAGCTTTTATGGGCTTTCCGGGGAGCTGTTTTTT.

The V call is TRBV18, the J call TRBJ2-1, with 7 bases identical to TRBD2. This CDR3 is built from 15 residues. The germline gives CDR1 KGHSH, CDR2 LQKENI. V gave up 4 bases and J gave up 4 bases; unmatched junction bases: 7. The CDR3 reads CASSHAGDPYNEQFF. The CDR3, as DNA: TGTGCCAGCTCACATGCGGGAGATCCTTACAATGAGCAGTTCTTC. Full variable domain (outside the CDR3, taken from reference TRBV18 and TRBJ2-1): NAGVMQNPRHLVRRRGQEARLRCSPMKGHSHVYWYRQLPEEGLKFMVYLQKENIIDESGMPKERFSAEFPKEGPSILRIQQVVRGDSAAYFCASSHAGDPYNEQFFGPGTRLTVL.

CDR3 amino acids: CASSTGGPETQYF. The CDR3, as DNA: TGTGCCAGTAGTACCGGGGGGCCAGAGACCCAGTACTTC. V usage is TRBV19 and J usage is TRBJ2-5, with a weak D call TRBD2 (7 bases). The CDR3 totals 13 residues. Between the trimmed V and J ends, which lost 4 bases and 4 bases, there was a span of 10 bases. Germline-derived CDR1 and CDR2 are LNHDA and SQIVND (reference sequence).